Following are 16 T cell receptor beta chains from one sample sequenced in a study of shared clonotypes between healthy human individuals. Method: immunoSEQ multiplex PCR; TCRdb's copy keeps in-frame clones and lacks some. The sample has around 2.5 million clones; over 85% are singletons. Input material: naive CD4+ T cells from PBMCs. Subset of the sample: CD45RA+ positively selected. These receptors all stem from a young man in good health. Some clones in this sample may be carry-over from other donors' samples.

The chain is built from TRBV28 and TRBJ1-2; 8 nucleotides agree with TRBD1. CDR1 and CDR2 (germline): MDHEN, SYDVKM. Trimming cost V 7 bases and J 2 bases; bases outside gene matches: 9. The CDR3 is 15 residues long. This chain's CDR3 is CASTPRDRPNYGYTF. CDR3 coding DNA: TGTGCCAGCACCCCCCGGGACAGGCCGAACTATGGCTACACCTTC.

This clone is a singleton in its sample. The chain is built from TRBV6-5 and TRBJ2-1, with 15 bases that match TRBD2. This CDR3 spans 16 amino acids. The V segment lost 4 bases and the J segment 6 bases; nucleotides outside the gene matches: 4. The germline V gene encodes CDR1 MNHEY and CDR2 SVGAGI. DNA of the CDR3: TGTGCCAGCAGTTGGGGACTAGCGGGAGGAAGCAATGAGCAGTTCTTC. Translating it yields CASSWGLAGGSNEQFF.

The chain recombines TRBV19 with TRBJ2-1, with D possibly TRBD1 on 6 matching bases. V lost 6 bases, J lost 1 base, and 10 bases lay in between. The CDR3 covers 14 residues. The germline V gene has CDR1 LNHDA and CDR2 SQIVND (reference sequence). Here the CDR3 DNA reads TGTGCCAGTAGACAGGGTAGGTCCTACAATGAGCAGTTCTTC. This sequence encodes CASRQGRSYNEQFF.

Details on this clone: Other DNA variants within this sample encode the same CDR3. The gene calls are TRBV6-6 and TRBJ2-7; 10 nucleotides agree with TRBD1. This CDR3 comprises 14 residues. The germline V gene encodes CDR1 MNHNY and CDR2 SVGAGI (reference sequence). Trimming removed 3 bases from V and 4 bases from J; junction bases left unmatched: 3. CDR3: CASSYPGQGYEQYF. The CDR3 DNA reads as TGTGCCAGCAGTTATCCGGGACAGGGGTACGAGCAGTACTTC.

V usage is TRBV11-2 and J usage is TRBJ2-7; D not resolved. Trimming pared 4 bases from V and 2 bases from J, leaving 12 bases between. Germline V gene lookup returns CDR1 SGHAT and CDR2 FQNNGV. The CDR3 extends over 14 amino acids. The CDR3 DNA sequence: TGTGCCAGCAGCTCTATAGCCCTAACCTACGAGCAGTACTTC. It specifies CASSSIALTYEQYF. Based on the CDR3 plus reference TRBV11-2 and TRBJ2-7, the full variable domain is EAGVAQSPRYKIIEKRQSVAFWCNPISGHATLYWYQQILGQGPKLLIQFQNNGVVDDSQLPKDRFSAERLKGVDSTLKIQPAKLEDSAVYLCASSSIALTYEQYFGPGTRLTVT.

The CDR3 is CASSPSRISSYNEQFF. The CDR3 DNA sequence: TGCGCCAGCAGCCCCTCCCGGATTAGCTCCTACAATGAGCAGTTCTTC. The genes are TRBV5-1 and TRBJ2-1; D is ambiguous. The germline V and J ends were trimmed by 4 bases and 0 bases, with 14 bases remaining between them. Germline V lookup: CDR1 SGHRS, CDR2 YFSETQ. This CDR3 comprises 16 residues. The full variable domain, with the rest looked up from reference TRBV5-1 and TRBJ2-1, is KAGVTQTPRYLIKTRGQQVTLSCSPISGHRSVSWYQQTPGQGLQFLFEYFSETQRNKGNFPGRFSGRQFSNSRSEMNVSTLELGDSALYLCASSPSRISSYNEQFFGPGTRLTVL.

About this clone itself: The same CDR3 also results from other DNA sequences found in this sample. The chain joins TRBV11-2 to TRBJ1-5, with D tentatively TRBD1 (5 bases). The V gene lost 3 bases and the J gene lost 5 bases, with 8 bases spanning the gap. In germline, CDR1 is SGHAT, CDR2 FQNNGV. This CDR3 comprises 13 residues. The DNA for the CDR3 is TGTGCCAGCAGCTTGACGGGGGATCAGCCCCAGCATTTT. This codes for CASSLTGDQPQHF.

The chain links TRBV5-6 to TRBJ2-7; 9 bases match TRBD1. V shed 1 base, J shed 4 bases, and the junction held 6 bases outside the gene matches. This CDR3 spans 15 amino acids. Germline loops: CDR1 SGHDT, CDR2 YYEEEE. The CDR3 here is CASSLLGDRAYEQYF. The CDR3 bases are TGTGCCAGCAGCTTGCTGGGGGACAGGGCTTACGAGCAGTACTTC.

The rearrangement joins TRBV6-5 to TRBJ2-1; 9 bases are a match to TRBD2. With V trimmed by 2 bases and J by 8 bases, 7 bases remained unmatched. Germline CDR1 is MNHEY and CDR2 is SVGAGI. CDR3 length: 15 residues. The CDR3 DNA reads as TGTGCCAGCAGTTACAGTGCGGGAGGGCCCGATGAGCAGTTCTTC. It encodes CASSYSAGGPDEQFF.

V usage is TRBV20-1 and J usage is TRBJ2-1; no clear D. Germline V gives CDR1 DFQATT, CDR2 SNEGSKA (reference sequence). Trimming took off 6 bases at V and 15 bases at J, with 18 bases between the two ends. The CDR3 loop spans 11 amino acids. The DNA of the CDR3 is TGCAGTGCCGAGTTTAGCACCGTACTGTTCTTC. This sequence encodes CSAEFSTVLFF.

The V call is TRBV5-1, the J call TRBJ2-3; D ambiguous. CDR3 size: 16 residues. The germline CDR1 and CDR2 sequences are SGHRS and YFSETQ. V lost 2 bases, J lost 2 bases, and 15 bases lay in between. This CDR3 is CASSFPRAEITDTQYF. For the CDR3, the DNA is TGCGCCAGCAGCTTTCCCCGGGCGGAGATCACAGATACGCAGTATTTT.

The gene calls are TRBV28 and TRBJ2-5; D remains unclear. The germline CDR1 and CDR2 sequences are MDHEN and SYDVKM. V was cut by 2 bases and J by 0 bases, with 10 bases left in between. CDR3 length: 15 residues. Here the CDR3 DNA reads TGTGCCAGCAGTTTAAGAAAGTGGTACCAAGAGACCCAGTACTTC. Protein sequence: CASSLRKWYQETQYF.

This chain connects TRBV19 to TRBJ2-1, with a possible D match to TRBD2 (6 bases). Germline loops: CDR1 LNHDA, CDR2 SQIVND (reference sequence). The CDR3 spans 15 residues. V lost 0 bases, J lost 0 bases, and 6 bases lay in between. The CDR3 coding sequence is TGTGCCAGTAGTATAGACGGGGGCTCCTACAATGAGCAGTTCTTC. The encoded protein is CASSIDGGSYNEQFF.

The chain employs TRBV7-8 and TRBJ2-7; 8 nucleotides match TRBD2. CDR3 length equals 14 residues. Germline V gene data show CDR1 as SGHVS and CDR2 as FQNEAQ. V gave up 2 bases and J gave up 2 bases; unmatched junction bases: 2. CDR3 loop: CASSLSGGTYEQYF. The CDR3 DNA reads TGTGCCAGCAGCTTAAGCGGGGGAACCTACGAGCAGTACTTC.

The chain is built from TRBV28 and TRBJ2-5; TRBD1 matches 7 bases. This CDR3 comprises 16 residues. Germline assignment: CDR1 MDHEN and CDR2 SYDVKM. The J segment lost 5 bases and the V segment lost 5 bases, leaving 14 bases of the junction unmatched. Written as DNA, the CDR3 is TGTGCCAGCAGTCCCCAGAGGGGGCTCCCGGCCGAGACCCAGTACTTC. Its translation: CASSPQRGLPAETQYF.

The CDR3 spells CASSDAKGTPSSYEQYF. Written as DNA, the CDR3 is TGTGCCAGCAGTGATGCTAAGGGGACCCCTAGCTCCTACGAGCAGTACTTC. The chain joins TRBV6-1 to TRBJ2-7; TRBD1 or TRBD2 may be the D gene (5 bases each). Germline values: CDR1 MNHNS, CDR2 SASEGT. The V end lost 3 bases, the J end lost 0 bases, and 18 bases lay between the germline ends. The CDR3 spans 17 residues.